This T cell receptor (beta chain) was documented in a study of neurological immune-mediated disorders. Time point of the sample: longitudinal time-point 2. A single record per CDR3 protein comes from TCRdb applying MiXCR to the 5' RACE reads. The sample has approximately 82,000 distinct CDR3 sequences, 13% seen once. V lost 6 bases and J lost 0, with 11 bases in between. Per the germline V gene, CDR1 is DFQATT and CDR2 is SNEGSKA (reference sequence). The CDR3 sequence is 13 residues long. The clonotype was recovered from a female donor with HTLV-1-associated myelopathy (HAM/TSP). The sample taken for sequencing was PBMCs. The gene calls are TRBV20-1 and TRBJ1-1; TRBD1 might be the D (5 bases). The CDR3 nucleotides read TGCAGTGCGCGACAGAGCATGAACACTGAAGCTTTCTTT. This encodes CSARQSMNTEAFF.